This record looks at one T cell receptor beta chain sequence and its context. This clone appeared a single time. Its specific antigen is unknown. Base qualities are not at hand, and no much larger clone is one base apart. Each collaborating institution followed its own protocols to collect whole blood in K2EDTA tubes. For TCRbeta analysis, collaborator samples were shipped as frozen whole blood, as isolated PBMCs, or as DNA extracted from either sample type. This entry comes from a study of blood T cell repertoires in COVID-19 (dated by TCRdb to the early 2020s). As for the study more broadly: Samples from collaborators originated in the United States, Italy and Spain and spanned both the acute and convalescent phases of COVID-19. The prospective study material was composed of cDNA or gDNA derived from T cells, B-cell-depleted T cells, or PBMCs. Deeply sampled blood TCRbeta repertoires from subjects exposed to, actively infected with, or recovered from COVID-19 were included in the dataset. The repertoires were released in a freely available public database intended as a resource for research on the immune response to SARS-CoV-2. The samples were drawn from the first 160 participants of the ongoing ImmuneRACE study and from 1,254 subjects provided by 6 global collaborators. The sample metadata nearly always contained a de-identified subject ID, COVID-19 status, age in years and sex. HLA class I and class II types, where available, came from metadata supplied by the sample provider rather than from assay-based typing.

Points the paper makes about the study in general: How much clinical and demographic metadata was included differed by source and by participant, and the metadata was provided uncurated.

The immunoSEQ Assay, a bias-controlled multiplex PCR, was used to amplify TCRbeta CDR3 regions from genomic DNA. The study's own analysis went as follows. The number of nucleated cells in each sample was estimated from the amplification of reference gene primers within the assay. To quantify the absolute abundance of each unique TCRbeta CDR3 rearrangement, sequence reads were collapsed and filtered. For each sample, productive Simpson clonality was calculated by taking the square root of Simpson's diversity index across productive rearrangements. TCRdb mirrors the immuneACCESS table, restricted to in-frame sequences. Some clones are absent from its copies; in checked studies, under half trace to an unresolved V gene, and the reason for the others is unknown. V, J and clone size were drawn from that table, and D and trimming were deduced from the DNA. The sample contains about 55,000 clones, roughly 85% of them found a single time. The ten biggest clones cover approximately 12% of the sample.

Reading the germline V gene (reference sequence) gives CDR1 LNHNV and CDR2 YYDKDF. The CDR3 has 17 amino acids, counting the end cysteine and phenylalanine. Only the CDR3 DNA is retained, 51 bases long and in frame from the first base. V drops 2 bases and J drops 2 bases, leaving 13 bases in between. The TCR comes from a human donor in a cohort sampled during active COVID-19. The chain was built from TRBV15 and TRBJ2-6; the D gene cannot be resolved reliably. The sequencing input was peripheral blood. At the DNA level, the sequence is TGTGCCACCAGCAGATCATCCTCGGGTCCTGGGGCCAACGTCCTGACTTTC. This sequence encodes CATSRSSSGPGANVLTF. Where the CDR3 stops, the reference TRBV15 and TRBJ2-6 genes take over; the full variable domain is DAMVIQNPRYQVTQFGKPVTLSCSQTLNHNVMYWYQQKSSQAPKLLFHYYDKDFNNEADTPDNFQSRRPNTSFCFLDIRSPGLGDTAMYLCATSRSSSGPGANVLTFGAGSRLTVL.